A single sample gave rise to the 15 T cell receptor beta chains below, sequenced in a study of T cells in Graves' hyperthyroidism and ophthalmopathy. TCR beta CDR3 region amplification was performed from RNA transcripts. RT-PCR in the first round (using the HTBI primer set) targeted the TCR CDR3. TCRdb ran MiXCR on the multiplex PCR reads and lists one entry per CDR3 protein. This table holds roughly 350,000 distinct CDR3 sequences, about 15% found once. The sample was blood. The receptor set was obtained from a woman aged 25 to 39 with Graves' hyperthyroidism.

A word on this clonotype: Just one base apart from a much larger clone, this may be a read error. This chain joins TRBV7-2 and TRBJ2-1; 10 bases map to TRBD2. V shed 5 bases, J shed 10 bases, and the junction held 11 bases outside the gene matches. Germline assignment: CDR1 SGHTA and CDR2 FQGNSA. The CDR3 sequence is 15 residues long. CDR3 amino acids: CASSPGLARGVEQFF. Written as DNA, the CDR3 is TGTGCCAGCAGCCCGGGACTAGCGAGAGGGGTAGAGCAGTTCTTC.

This clonotype has ten or more counts. The V call is TRBV15, the J call TRBJ2-4; D gene uncertain. The CDR3 is made up of 14 amino acids. The germline V and J ends were trimmed by 0 bases and 7 bases, with 10 bases remaining between them. Looked up from germline, CDR1 is LNHNV and CDR2 is YYDKDF (reference sequence). In DNA form, the CDR3 reads TGTGCCACCAGCAGAGACCGGGCTTCGAACATTCAGTACTTC. Translation: CATSRDRASNIQYF.

As for this clonotype: A much larger clone differs from this one at a single base, so this may be a read error. CDR3: CASSSGPYEQCF. The CDR3 coding sequence is TGTGCCAGCAGTTCTGGGCCCTACGAGCAGTGCTTC. This chain joins TRBV12-3 or TRBV12-4 and TRBJ2-7; D gene ambiguous. The CDR3 loop spans 12 amino acids.

This clonotype came up many times. The rearrangement joins TRBV7-2 to TRBJ2-1, with D possibly matching TRBD2 (6 bases). The CDR3 runs to 15 residues. Germline CDR1 reads SGHTA; CDR2 reads FQGNSA. V lost 5 bases and J lost 3, with 14 bases in between. The CDR3 loop reads CASSPRGRGYNEQFF. For the CDR3, the DNA is TGTGCCAGCAGCCCCCGTGGGCGGGGCTACAATGAGCAGTTCTTC.

This clonotype has just a few counts. V gene TRBV5-6 combines with J gene TRBJ1-5; 7 bases are a match to TRBD1. The CDR3 has 16 amino acids. The V gene end was trimmed by 2 bases and the J gene end by 2 bases; junction bases not matched to a gene: 7. From germline, CDR1 is SGHDT and CDR2 YYEEEE. DNA of the CDR3: TGTGCCAGCAGCTTAACCCCAGGGACAGGCAATCAGCCCCAGCATTTT. Translated: CASSLTPGTGNQPQHF.

This clonotype came up many times. The CDR3, as DNA: TGTGCCAGCAGTTTAGTCTCCTGGACAGGGGGTAAGAAGCCCCAGCATTTT. Amino acids: CASSLVSWTGGKKPQHF. J is TRBJ1-5 and V is TRBV12-3 or TRBV12-4; TRBD1 agrees at 10 bases. The CDR3 consists of 17 residues. The V gene end was trimmed by 1 base and the J gene end by 8 bases; junction bases not matched to a gene: 11.

This clonotype was found many times. The chain links TRBV28 to TRBJ1-2; 8 bases are shared with TRBD1. After removal of 6 bases from V and 3 bases from J, the junction contained 6 bases not matched to a gene. Germline loops: CDR1 MDHEN, CDR2 SYDVKM. CDR3 length: 14 amino acids. The CDR3 nucleotides are TGTGCCAGCAGCGACTGGACAGGGTACTATGGCTACACCTTC. This translates into CASSDWTGYYGYTF.

The chain couples TRBV19 to TRBJ2-7; possibly TRBD1 for D (6 bases). This CDR3 is 13 amino acids long. V was trimmed by 8 bases and J by 5 bases, leaving 16 bases between them. Looked up from germline, CDR1 is LNHDA and CDR2 is SQIVND (reference sequence). CDR3 loop: CASGGQTVHEQYF. DNA of the CDR3: TGTGCCAGTGGCGGACAGACCGTCCACGAGCAGTACTTC.

To note about this clonotype: With a much larger clone just one base away, this may be a read error. The gene calls are TRBV5-1 and TRBJ2-3; unclear D gene. CDR1 is SGHRS, CDR2 YFSETQ, per germline. The CDR3 has 14 amino acids. The CDR3 DNA follows: TGCGCCGGCAGCTTCGACCAACCCACAGATACGCAGTATTTT. It codes for CAGSFDQPTDTQYF.

This clonotype was seen ten or more times. This chain joins TRBV5-5 and TRBJ1-5; 8 bases map to TRBD1. Germline lookup yields CDR1 SGHKS and CDR2 YYEKEE (reference sequence). J lost 7 bases, V lost 0 bases, and 9 bases had no gene match. The CDR3 extends over 16 amino acids. CDR3 protein: CASSLVDRALGQPQHF. DNA of the CDR3: TGTGCCAGCAGCTTGGTGGACAGGGCTCTGGGACAGCCCCAGCATTTT.

This clonotype was picked up a small number of times. The chain is built from TRBV13 and TRBJ2-7; a weak D match, TRBD1 (5 bases). This CDR3 has 12 amino acids. V dropped 1 base and J dropped 5 bases, with 6 bases sitting between them. The germline V gene has CDR1 PRHDT and CDR2 FYEKMQ (reference sequence). The CDR3 nucleotides read TGTGCCAGCAGCTTAGCCAGGGACGAGCAGTACTTC. Protein product: CASSLARDEQYF. The full variable domain, with the rest looked up from reference TRBV13 and TRBJ2-7, is AAGVIQSPRHLIKEKRETATLKCYPIPRHDTVYWYQQGPGQDPQFLISFYEKMQSDKGSIPDRFSAQQFSDYHSELNMSSLELGDSALYFCASSLARDEQYFGPGTRLTVT.

This clonotype was seen repeatedly, ten times or more. This chain connects TRBV28 to TRBJ2-1; possible D gene TRBD1, 6 bases. The germline V gene encodes CDR1 MDHEN and CDR2 SYDVKM. Trimming stripped 2 bases from V and 11 bases from J, with 13 bases between. The CDR3 has 13 amino acids. CDR3 sequence (DNA): TGTGCCAGCAGTTTACCCGGGACACCTAAGCAGTTCTTC. It yields the protein CASSLPGTPKQFF.

The V gene is TRBV10-3, the J gene TRBJ1-4; D is possibly TRBD1 (5 bases). Germline lookup yields CDR1 ENHRY and CDR2 SYGVKD. This CDR3 is built from 14 residues. V was trimmed by 3 bases and J by 2 bases, leaving 7 bases between them. The DNA for the CDR3 is TGTGCCATCAGTGATAGGGGCACTAATGAAAAACTGTTTTTT. As protein: CAISDRGTNEKLFF.

This clonotype was counted only a few times. The chain links TRBV9 to TRBJ2-1; TRBD2 agrees at 12 bases. This CDR3 spans 13 amino acids. V gave up 4 bases and J gave up 13 bases; unmatched junction bases: 6. Germline V gene sequence: CDR1 SGDLS, CDR2 YYNGEE. CDR3 region: CASSPRLAGVQFF. In DNA, the CDR3 is TGTGCCAGCAGCCCCCGACTAGCGGGAGTTCAGTTCTTC.

This clonotype came up many times. The V and J genes are TRBV28 and TRBJ1-5; D remains unclear. The CDR3 loop spans 15 amino acids. Per the germline V gene, CDR1 is MDHEN and CDR2 is SYDVKM. Trimming took 7 bases from V and 0 from J, leaving 13 bases between them. CDR3 region: CASIGVINSNQPQHF. The CDR3 DNA reads TGTGCCAGCATCGGCGTAATTAATAGCAATCAGCCCCAGCATTTT.